This T cell receptor (beta chain) was identified in a study of breast tumors, draining lymph nodes, adjacent tissues. CDR1 is DFQATT, CDR2 SNEGSKA, per germline (reference sequence). The CDR3 sequence is 14 residues long. The germline V and J ends were trimmed by 1 base and 7 bases, with 14 bases remaining between them. Findings of the study overall: That most tumor T cells come from lymph nodes remained unproven.

To note about this clonotype: What it recognizes is unknown.

Via MiXCR, TCRdb re-called the multiplex PCR reads, giving one row per CDR3 protein. In the table there are 30,000 to 40,000 distinct CDR3 sequences, roughly two thirds of which are singletons. The receptor's source is a female donor with breast cancer. Some clones in this sample may be carry-over from other donors' samples. The specimen sequenced was breast tumor tissue. The V and J genes are TRBV20-1 and TRBJ2-1; the D gene is possibly TRBD2 (5 bases). CDR3 sequence (DNA): TGCAGTGCTAGAGCCCCCCGACGGGGAAATGAGCAGTTCTTC. This translates into CSARAPRRGNEQFF.